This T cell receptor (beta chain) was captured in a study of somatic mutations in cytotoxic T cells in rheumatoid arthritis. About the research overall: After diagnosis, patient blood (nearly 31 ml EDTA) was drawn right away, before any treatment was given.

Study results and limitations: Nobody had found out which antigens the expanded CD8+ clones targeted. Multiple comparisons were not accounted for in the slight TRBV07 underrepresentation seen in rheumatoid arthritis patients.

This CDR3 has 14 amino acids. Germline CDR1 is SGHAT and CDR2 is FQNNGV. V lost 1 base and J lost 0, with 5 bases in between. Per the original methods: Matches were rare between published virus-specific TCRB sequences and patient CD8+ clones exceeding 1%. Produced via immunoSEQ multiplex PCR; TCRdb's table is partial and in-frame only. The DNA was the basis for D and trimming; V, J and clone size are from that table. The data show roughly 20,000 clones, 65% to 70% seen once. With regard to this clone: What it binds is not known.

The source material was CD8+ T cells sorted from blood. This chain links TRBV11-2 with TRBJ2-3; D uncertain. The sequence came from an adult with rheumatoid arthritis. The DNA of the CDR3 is TGTGCCAGCAGCTTAGTGGGGAGCACAGATACGCAGTATTTT. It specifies CASSLVGSTDTQYF.